Shown below are 15 T cell receptor beta chains from a single sample sequenced in a study of blood T cell repertoires in COVID-19. Sequenced by immunoSEQ multiplex PCR; TCRdb stores in-frame clones only, minus some. The profile shows approximately 390,000 clones, nearly 90% of them singletons. Sequenced: PBMCs or T cells enriched from blood (not recorded which). The receptor source for this set is a woman in her 40s with acute COVID-19.

CDR3 in amino acids: CSVDNPRGTRTEAFF. The DNA for the CDR3 is TGCAGCGTTGATAACCCCAGGGGTACGCGCACTGAAGCTTTCTTT. The genes are TRBV29-1 and TRBJ1-1, with D tentatively TRBD1 (6 bases). V gave up 3 bases and J gave up 4 bases, with 18 bases separating them. The CDR3 has 15 residues. Germline V gene data show CDR1 as SQVTM and CDR2 as ANQGSEA. The full variable domain, completed using reference TRBV29-1 and TRBJ1-1, is SAVISQKPSRDICQRGTSLTIQCQVDSQVTMMFWYRQQPGQSLTLIATANQGSEATYESGFVIDKFPISRPNLTFSTLTVSNMSPEDSSIYLCSVDNPRGTRTEAFFGQGTRLTVV.

V gene TRBV19 combines with J gene TRBJ1-5; D not resolved. This CDR3 comprises 13 residues. V lost 4 bases, J lost 7 bases, and 11 bases lay in between. CDR1 and CDR2 (germline): LNHDA, SQIVND (reference sequence). CDR3 in DNA: TGTGCCAGTAGTACCCAGGCAGGCCAGCCCCAGCATTTT. Protein: CASSTQAGQPQHF. Supplemented by reference TRBV19 and TRBJ1-5, the full variable domain reads DGGITQSPKYLFRKEGQNVTLSCEQNLNHDAMYWYRQDPGQGLRLIYYSQIVNDFQKGDIAEGYSVSREKKESFPLTVTSAQKNPTAFYLCASSTQAGQPQHFGDGTRLSIL.

The rearrangement uses TRBV9 and TRBJ2-3, with 9 bases identical to TRBD2. Trimming took 4 bases from V and 4 from J; bases not matched to a gene: 4. This CDR3 has 14 residues. Germline CDR1 is SGDLS and CDR2 is YYNGEE. In DNA form, the CDR3 reads TGTGCCAGCAGCCCTTGGACTAGCGCAGATACGCAGTATTTT. Translation gives CASSPWTSADTQYF.

The V gene is TRBV2, the J gene TRBJ1-2, with D perhaps matching TRBD1 (5 bases). The CDR3 is 13 amino acids. CDR1 is SNHLY, CDR2 FYNNEI, per germline. With 6 bases removed from V and 6 bases from J, the gap between germline ends came to 14 bases. CDR3 coding DNA: TGTGCCAGCAGCTCCGCAGGGTGGAATGGCTACACCTTC. Translated: CASSSAGWNGYTF.

The V gene is TRBV15, the J gene TRBJ2-1; D unclear. The CDR3 is 15 residues long. CDR1 and CDR2 (germline): LNHNV, YYDKDF (reference sequence). Trimming shortened V by 0 bases and J by 8 bases, and 14 bases separated the two germline ends. The DNA of the CDR3 is TGTGCCACCAGCAGAGACCAGGTTTCGGTCGATGAGCAGTTCTTC. The encoded protein is CATSRDQVSVDEQFF. The whole variable domain, filled in from reference TRBV15 and TRBJ2-1, reads DAMVIQNPRYQVTQFGKPVTLSCSQTLNHNVMYWYQQKSSQAPKLLFHYYDKDFNNEADTPDNFQSRRPNTSFCFLDIRSPGLGDTAMYLCATSRDQVSVDEQFFGPGTRLTVL.

This clone was seen only a few times. This rearrangement joins TRBV4-2 to TRBJ2-5; the D gene is possibly TRBD1 (5 bases). Germline loops: CDR1 LGHNA, CDR2 YNFKEQ. The CDR3 has 16 residues. Trimming removed 2 bases from V and 5 bases from J, with 18 bases in between. CDR3 coding DNA: TGTGCCAGCAGCCAATCGGTCGGGCAGGGTGGGGAGACCCAGTACTTC. This encodes CASSQSVGQGGETQYF.

This clone has just a few counts. Within the sample, other DNA sequences also encode this same CDR3. The chain couples TRBV5-1 to TRBJ1-1, with 7 bases that match TRBD1. Per germline, CDR1 SGHRS and CDR2 YFSETQ. The CDR3 totals 14 residues. The V and J ends lost 3 bases and 0 bases, in that order; junction bases with no gene match: 2. CDR3 nucleotide sequence: TGCGCCAGCAGCTCGGGACAGCTGAACACTGAAGCTTTCTTT. It is translated as CASSSGQLNTEAFF.

This clone has a handful of counts. This sequence joins TRBV28 and TRBJ2-1; 7 nucleotides match TRBD1. The CDR3 loop spans 15 amino acids. Trimming cost V 8 bases and J 2 bases; bases outside gene matches: 9. CDR1 is MDHEN, CDR2 SYDVKM, per germline. CDR3 region: CASSEPGTAYNEQFF. Written as DNA, the CDR3 is TGTGCCAGCTCGGAACCCGGGACAGCCTACAATGAGCAGTTCTTC.

The CDR3 bases are TGTGCCAGCTCACCACGACAGGGGAACGAAGCTTTCTTT. This sequence encodes CASSPRQGNEAFF. The rearrangement uses TRBV18 and TRBJ1-1; 8 bases line up with TRBD1. The V and J ends lost 1 base and 8 bases, in that order; junction bases with no gene match: 3. The CDR3 has 13 amino acids. Germline assignment: CDR1 KGHSH and CDR2 LQKENI. Variable domain in full (rest from reference TRBV18 and TRBJ1-1): NAGVMQNPRHLVRRRGQEARLRCSPMKGHSHVYWYRQLPEEGLKFMVYLQKENIIDESGMPKERFSAEFPKEGPSILRIQQVVRGDSAAYFCASSPRQGNEAFFGQGTRLTVV.

The chain is built from TRBV7-8 and TRBJ1-1, with D perhaps matching TRBD1 (5 bases). With 1 base removed from V and 3 bases from J, the gap between germline ends came to 12 bases. Germline V gene data show CDR1 as SGHVS and CDR2 as FQNEAQ. The length of the CDR3 is 15 residues. For the CDR3, the DNA is TGTGCCAGCAGCTTAGATCCAGGGTCCGACACTGAAGCTTTCTTT. Translating gives CASSLDPGSDTEAFF.

This chain uses TRBV9 with TRBJ2-1, with D hard to call. Germline V lookup: CDR1 SGDLS, CDR2 YYNGEE. Trimming took 2 bases from V and 4 from J, leaving 13 bases between them. The CDR3 has 15 residues. CDR3 bases: TGTGCCAGCAGCGTGGGCCAGATGGTATACAATGAGCAGTTCTTC. It is translated as CASSVGQMVYNEQFF.

CDR3 nucleotide sequence: TGTGCCAGCAGCCGCGGCGTGACAGGGATCAATTCACCCCTCCACTTT. Amino acid sequence: CASSRGVTGINSPLHF. This chain uses TRBV5-6 with TRBJ1-6, with TRBD1 matching over 7 bases. From germline, CDR1 is SGHDT and CDR2 YYEEEE. This CDR3 is built from 16 residues. The junction had 11 bases not matched to a gene; V was cut back by 4 bases and J by 7 bases.

This clone was detected a few times. The chain uses TRBV12-5 and TRBJ2-7; tentative D call: TRBD1 (6 bases). V was shortened by 1 base and J by 5 bases, with 12 bases between the two germline ends. From germline, CDR1 is LGHNT and CDR2 FRNRAP. The CDR3 has 14 amino acids. The CDR3 nucleotides read TGTGCTAGTGGTTTGGGTCGTACAGGGAACGAGCAGTACTTC. Translated: CASGLGRTGNEQYF.

The rearrangement joins TRBV14 to TRBJ2-5; D is ambiguous. The germline V and J ends were trimmed by 0 bases and 0 bases, with 8 bases remaining between them. CDR1 is SGHDN, CDR2 FVKESK, per germline. This CDR3 is built from 15 residues. The DNA for the CDR3 is TGTGCCAGCAGCCAAGAACTACATTACCAAGAGACCCAGTACTTC. Translation gives CASSQELHYQETQYF. The full variable domain, in which reference TRBV14 and TRBJ2-5 provide the parts outside the CDR3, is EAGVTQFPSHSVIEKGQTVTLRCDPISGHDNLYWYRRVMGKEIKFLLHFVKESKQDESGMPNNRFLAERTGGTYSTLKVQPAELEDSGVYFCASSQELHYQETQYFGPGTRLLVL.

This rearrangement joins TRBV11-2 to TRBJ1-2; 9 bases line up with TRBD1. Germline CDR1 reads SGHAT; CDR2 reads FQNNGV. The V and J ends lost 3 bases and 3 bases, in that order; junction bases with no gene match: 2. CDR3 length: 14 amino acids. The CDR3 DNA sequence: TGTGCCAGCAGCTTTGACAGGGGGGACTATGGCTACACCTTC. As protein: CASSFDRGDYGYTF.